The 7 T cell receptor beta chains given below trace back to one sample, sequenced in a study of T cell responses to AZD1222 COVID-19 vaccine. Data came from immunoSEQ multiplex PCR; TCRdb stores just in-frame clones and leaves some out. The data hold 100,000 to 150,000 clones, with roughly nine tenths observed a single time. The sample here was peripheral blood, taken on day 0 of AZD1222 vaccination. The receptor set was obtained from an adult in good health.

The rearrangement joins TRBV13 to TRBJ2-7; D perhaps matches TRBD1 (5 bases). This CDR3 comprises 12 residues. Per germline, CDR1 PRHDT and CDR2 FYEKMQ (reference sequence). V was cut by 5 bases and J by 2 bases, with 7 bases left in between. CDR3 sequence reads: CASSQQAYEQYF. Written as DNA, the CDR3 is TGTGCCAGCAGCCAACAGGCCTACGAGCAGTACTTC.

This clone was seen only once. This chain connects TRBV5-6 to TRBJ1-3; TRBD1 might be the D (5 bases). The CDR3 length is 16 residues. CDR1 and CDR2 (germline): SGHDT, YYEEEE. Trimming pared 1 base from V and 1 base from J, leaving 12 bases between. CDR3 bases: TGTGCCAGCAGCTTGCGGGGGGTGAGGTCTGGAAACACCATATATTTT. Its protein is CASSLRGVRSGNTIYF.

The DNA of the CDR3 is TGTGCCAGCAGTTACGCGGGGTTTGGGGCCAACGTCCTGACTTTC. Its protein product is CASSYAGFGANVLTF. This rearrangement joins TRBV28 to TRBJ2-6; possibly TRBD2 for D (6 bases). V was clipped by 4 bases and J by 3 bases, with 10 bases between them. Germline-derived CDR1 and CDR2 are MDHEN and SYDVKM. The CDR3 runs 15 residues.

The gene calls are TRBV7-8 and TRBJ1-5; D is perhaps TRBD1 (6 bases). The V gene's germline CDR1 is SGHVS and CDR2 FQNEAQ. This CDR3 spans 14 amino acids. Trimming pared 2 bases from V and 10 bases from J, leaving 15 bases between. The CDR3 coding sequence is TGTGCCAGCAGCTTATTGGACAGTCAAGGACCCCAGCATTTT. Translated: CASSLLDSQGPQHF.

The chain carries TRBV28 and TRBJ1-2, with a tentative D call TRBD1 (6 bases). Germline V gene data show CDR1 as MDHEN and CDR2 as SYDVKM. The V gene lost 4 bases and the J gene lost 4 bases, with 10 bases spanning the gap. The CDR3 loop spans 13 amino acids. The CDR3 reads CASSSGQTYGYTF. The DNA of the CDR3 is TGTGCCAGCAGTTCCGGACAGACCTATGGCTACACCTTC.

As DNA, the CDR3 is TGTGCCAGCAGCGCCGGGACAGGGAACACTGAAGCTTTCTTT. This codes for CASSAGTGNTEAFF. The rearrangement links TRBV9 to TRBJ1-1, with 8 nucleotides matching TRBD1. The V segment lost 3 bases and the J segment 1 base; nucleotides outside the gene matches: 2. The CDR3 is 14 amino acids. CDR1 is SGDLS and CDR2 is YYNGEE in the germline V gene.

The chain combines TRBV19 with TRBJ2-6; D is ambiguous. The germline V and J ends were trimmed by 5 bases and 0 bases, with 17 bases remaining between them. This CDR3 is 18 amino acids long. Germline values: CDR1 LNHDA, CDR2 SQIVND (reference sequence). In DNA form, the CDR3 reads TGTGCCAGTAGTCCAACTCAATACGTTATCTCTGGGGCCAACGTCCTGACTTTC. Its protein product is CASSPTQYVISGANVLTF.